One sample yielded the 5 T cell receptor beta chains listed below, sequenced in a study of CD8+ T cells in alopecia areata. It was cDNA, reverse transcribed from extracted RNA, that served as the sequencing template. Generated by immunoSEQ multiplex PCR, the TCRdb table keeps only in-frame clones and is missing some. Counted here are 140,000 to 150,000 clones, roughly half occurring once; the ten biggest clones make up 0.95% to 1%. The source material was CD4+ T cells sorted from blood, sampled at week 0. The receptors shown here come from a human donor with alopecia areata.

This CDR3 is CASHSGSYNEQFF. As DNA, the CDR3 is TGTGCCAGCCACTCCGGCTCCTACAATGAGCAGTTCTTC. The rearrangement uses TRBV18 and TRBJ2-1; no reliable D call. Looked up from germline, CDR1 is KGHSH and CDR2 is LQKENI. Deletions cut 8 bases from V and 0 bases from J, with 8 bases between. The CDR3 length is 13 residues.

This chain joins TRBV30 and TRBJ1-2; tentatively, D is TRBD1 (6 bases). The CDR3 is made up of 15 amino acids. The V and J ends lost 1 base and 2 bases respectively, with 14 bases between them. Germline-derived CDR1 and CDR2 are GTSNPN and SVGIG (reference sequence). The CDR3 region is CAWSGSGGANYGYTF. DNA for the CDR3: TGTGCCTGGAGTGGATCTGGGGGCGCGAACTATGGCTACACCTTC.

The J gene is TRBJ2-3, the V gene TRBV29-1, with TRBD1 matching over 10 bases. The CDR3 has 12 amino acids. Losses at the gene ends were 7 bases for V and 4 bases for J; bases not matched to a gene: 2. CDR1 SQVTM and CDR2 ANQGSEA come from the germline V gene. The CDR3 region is CSGDRGPDTQYF. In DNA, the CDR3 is TGCAGCGGGGACAGGGGACCAGATACGCAGTATTTT.

This CDR3 is CASSLVMGTNFEQFF. The DNA of the CDR3 is TGCGCCAGCAGCTTGGTGATGGGGACGAATTTTGAGCAGTTCTTC. The chain couples TRBV5-1 to TRBJ2-1; D is perhaps TRBD1 or TRBD2 (5 bases each). Trimming removed 0 bases at V and 9 bases at J, with 16 bases between. The CDR3 is made up of 15 amino acids. Germline CDR1 is SGHRS and CDR2 is YFSETQ. Based on the CDR3 plus reference TRBV5-1 and TRBJ2-1, the full variable domain is KAGVTQTPRYLIKTRGQQVTLSCSPISGHRSVSWYQQTPGQGLQFLFEYFSETQRNKGNFPGRFSGRQFSNSRSEMNVSTLELGDSALYLCASSLVMGTNFEQFFGPGTRLTVL.

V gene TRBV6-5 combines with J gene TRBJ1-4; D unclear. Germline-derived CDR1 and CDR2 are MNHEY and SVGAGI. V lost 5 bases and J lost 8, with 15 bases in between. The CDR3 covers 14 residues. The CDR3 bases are TGTGCCAGCAGTCTCAAGTTAGAAAGCGAAAAACTGTTTTTT. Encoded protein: CASSLKLESEKLFF.